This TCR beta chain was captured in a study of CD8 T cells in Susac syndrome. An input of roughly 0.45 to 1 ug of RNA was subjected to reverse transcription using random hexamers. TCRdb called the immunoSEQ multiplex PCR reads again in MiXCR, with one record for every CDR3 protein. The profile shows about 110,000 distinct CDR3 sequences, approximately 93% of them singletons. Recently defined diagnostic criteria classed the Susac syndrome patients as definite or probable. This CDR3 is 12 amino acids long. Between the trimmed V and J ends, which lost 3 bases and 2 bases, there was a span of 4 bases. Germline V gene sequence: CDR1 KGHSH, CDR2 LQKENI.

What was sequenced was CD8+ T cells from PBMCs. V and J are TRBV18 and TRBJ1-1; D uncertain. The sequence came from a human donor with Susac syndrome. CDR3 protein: CASSPANTEAFF. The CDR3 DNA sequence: TGTGCCAGCTCACCCGCAAACACTGAAGCTTTCTTT.